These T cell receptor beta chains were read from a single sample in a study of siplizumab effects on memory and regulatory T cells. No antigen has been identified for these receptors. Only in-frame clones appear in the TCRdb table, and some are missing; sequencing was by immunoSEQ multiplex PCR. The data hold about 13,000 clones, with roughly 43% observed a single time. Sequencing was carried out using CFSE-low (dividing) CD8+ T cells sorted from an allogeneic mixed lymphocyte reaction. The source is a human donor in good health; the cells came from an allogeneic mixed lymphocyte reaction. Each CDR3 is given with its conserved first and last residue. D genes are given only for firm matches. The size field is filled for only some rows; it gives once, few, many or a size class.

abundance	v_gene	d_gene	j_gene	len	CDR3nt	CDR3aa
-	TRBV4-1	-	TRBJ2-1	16	TGCGCCAGCAGCCAAGAGTTACGTGTCTCCTACAATGAGCAGTTCTTC	CASSQELRVSYNEQFF
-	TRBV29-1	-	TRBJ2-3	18	TGCAGCGTTGCGGCTTTCTGGCGGGCCCGAAGGGCCGCAGATACGCAGTATTTT	CSVAAFWRARRAADTQYF
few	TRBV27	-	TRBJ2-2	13	TGTGCCAGCAGTTTATCCCACACCGGGGAGCTGTTTTTT	CASSLSHTGELFF
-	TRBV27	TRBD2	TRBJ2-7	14	TGTGCCAGCAGTTTCGGCGGGAGCTCCTACGAGCAGTACTTC	CASSFGGSSYEQYF
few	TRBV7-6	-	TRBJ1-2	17	TGTGCCAGCAGCCAATACGAAGGGGCAGGCTTGACTCATGGCTACACCTTC	CASSQYEGAGLTHGYTF
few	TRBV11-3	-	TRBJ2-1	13	TGTGCCAGCAGCTTACCCCCTAGTCTCGAGCAGTTCTTC	CASSLPPSLEQFF
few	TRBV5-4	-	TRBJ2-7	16	TGTGCCAGCAGCTTGGCCTTGGCGGGTAGCTCCTACGAGCAGTACTTC	CASSLALAGSSYEQYF
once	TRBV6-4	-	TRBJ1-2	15	TGTGCCAGCAGTTACTCGAATCCGGAGGCATATGGCTACACCTTC	CASSYSNPEAYGYTF
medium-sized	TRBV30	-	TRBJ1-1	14	TGTGCCTGGAGCCTGGGGGGACCGGGCACTGAAGCTTTCTTT	CAWSLGGPGTEAFF
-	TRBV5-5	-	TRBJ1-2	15	TGTGCCAGCAGCCCCGTGGGGGCGCTGGGTTGGGGCTACACCTTC	CASSPVGALGWGYTF
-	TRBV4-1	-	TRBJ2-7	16	TGCGCCAGCAGCCAAGATAGGGGCCGGGGGCGGTACGAGCAGTACTTC	CASSQDRGRGRYEQYF
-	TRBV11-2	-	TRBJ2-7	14	TGTGCCAGCGCCCCGCGGGACACCTCCTACGAGCAGTACTTC	CASAPRDTSYEQYF
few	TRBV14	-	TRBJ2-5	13	TGTGCCAGCAGCCAAGGGTGGTTGGAGACCCAGTACTTC	CASSQGWLETQYF
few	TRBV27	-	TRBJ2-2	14	TGTGCCAGCAGTTTCGCTAGCTTGTCCGGGGAGCTGTTTTTT	CASSFASLSGELFF
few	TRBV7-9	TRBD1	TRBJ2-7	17	TGTGCCAGCAGCAGTATTCCAGGCATGGGACAGGGGGACGAGCAGTACTTC	CASSSIPGMGQGDEQYF
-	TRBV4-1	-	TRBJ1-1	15	TGCGCCAGCAGCCAGGAAACACCATACACAACCGAAGCTTTCTTT	CASSQETPYTTEAFF
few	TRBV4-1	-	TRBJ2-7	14	TGCGCCAGCAGCCAAGTTAGTGCGTCCTACGAGCAGTACTTC	CASSQVSASYEQYF
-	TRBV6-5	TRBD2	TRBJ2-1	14	TGTGCCAGCAGTTACGGGGGGGGTTACAATGAGCAGTTCTTC	CASSYGGGYNEQFF
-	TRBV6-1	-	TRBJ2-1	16	TGTGCCAGCAGTGAAACTTCGGGACACAGCTACAATGAGCAGTTCTTC	CASSETSGHSYNEQFF
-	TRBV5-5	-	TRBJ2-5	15	TGTGCCAGCAGCGACTGGGGGGCTATTGGGGAGACCCAGTACTTC	CASSDWGAIGETQYF
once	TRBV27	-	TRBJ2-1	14	TGTGCCAGCAGTTACTCTGGGCAAAACAATGAGCAGTTCTTC	CASSYSGQNNEQFF
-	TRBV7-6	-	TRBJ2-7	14	TGTGCCAGCAGCCCCGGAGCGAGAACCTACGAGCAGTACTTC	CASSPGARTYEQYF
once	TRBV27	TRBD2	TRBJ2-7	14	TGTGCCAGCAGTTTACAGCGGGGGGGCCGCGAGCAGTACTTC	CASSLQRGGREQYF
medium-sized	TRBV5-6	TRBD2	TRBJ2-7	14	TGTGCCAGCAGCCCCGGGGGGGGCTCCTACGAGCAGTACTTC	CASSPGGGSYEQYF
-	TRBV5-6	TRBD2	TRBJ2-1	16	TGTGCCAGCAGCTTGATGGGACTAGCGGACTACAATGAGCAGTTCTTC	CASSLMGLADYNEQFF
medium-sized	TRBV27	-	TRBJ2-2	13	TGTGCCAGCAGTTTAACCGGGCCCGGGGAGCTGTTTTTT	CASSLTGPGELFF
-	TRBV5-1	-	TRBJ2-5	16	TGCGCCAGCAGCTTGGAGGCCGGGGCTCCGGCGGAGACCCAGTACTTC	CASSLEAGAPAETQYF
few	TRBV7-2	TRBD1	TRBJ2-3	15	TGTGCCAGCAGCCAAGGGGGCGCCGGCACAGATACGCAGTATTTT	CASSQGGAGTDTQYF
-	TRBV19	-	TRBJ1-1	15	TGTGCCAGTAGTATGGGGGGAAAGATGAACACTGAAGCTTTCTTT	CASSMGGKMNTEAFF
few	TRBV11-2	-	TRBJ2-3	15	TGTGCCAGCAGCTTATGGGGGCGAAGCACAGATACGCAGTATTTT	CASSLWGRSTDTQYF
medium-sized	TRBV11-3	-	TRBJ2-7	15	TGTGCCAGCAGCCCCCGGGACGGGGGAACCTACGAGCAGTACTTC	CASSPRDGGTYEQYF
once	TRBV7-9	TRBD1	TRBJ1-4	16	TGTGCCAGCAGCTTAGTGGGGACAGGGGAGGTGGAAAAACTGTTTTTT	CASSLVGTGEVEKLFF
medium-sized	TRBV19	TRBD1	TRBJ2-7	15	TGTGCCAGTAGGGTCGGGACAGGGTCTCCTAACGAGCAGTACTTC	CASRVGTGSPNEQYF
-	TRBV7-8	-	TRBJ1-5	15	TGTGCCAGCAGCGACGGGACGGTTGGCGGTCAGCCCCAGCATTTT	CASSDGTVGGQPQHF
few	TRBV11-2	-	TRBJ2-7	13	TGTGCCAGCAGCTTGTTTGCGGGATACGAGCAGTACTTC	CASSLFAGYEQYF
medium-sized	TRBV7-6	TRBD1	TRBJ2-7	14	TGTGCCAGCAGCTTATATACAGGGGCCGACGAGCAGTACTTC	CASSLYTGADEQYF
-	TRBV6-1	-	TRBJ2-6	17	TGTGCCATCAGTGAGTCATGGGGGGCCTCTGGGGCCAACGTCCTGACTTTC	CAISESWGASGANVLTF
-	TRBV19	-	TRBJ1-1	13	TGTGCCAGTAGTATGTCCGTGAACACTGAAGCTTTCTTT	CASSMSVNTEAFF
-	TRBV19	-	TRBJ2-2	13	TGTGCCAGTAGTATAAGTAGAGCCCGGGAGCTGTTTTTT	CASSISRARELFF
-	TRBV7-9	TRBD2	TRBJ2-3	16	TGTGCCAGCAGCTCCCTAGCGGGCCTTAGCACAGATACGCAGTATTTT	CASSSLAGLSTDTQYF